The rows below give T cell receptor beta chains drawn from one sample of a study of cytomegalovirus exposure and HLA in healthy donors. TCRdb's table, derived via immunoSEQ multiplex PCR, lists solely in-frame clones and lacks some. Of some 120,000 clones in the sample, over 65% were seen once. Material for sequencing was PBMCs. These TCRs come from a man aged 30 to 39 in good health and CMV-seronegative. Each CDR3 is given with its conserved first and last residue. A D gene is named only where the DNA matches it firmly. Size is stated for part of the rows, as once, few or many counts, or as a class when the clone is expanded.

D gene	V gene	J gene	clone size	CDR3 protein	CDR3 DNA
TRBD2	TRBV4-1	TRBJ2-1	.	CASSQVAGADNEQFF	TGCGCCAGCAGCCAAGTGGCGGGAGCCGACAATGAGCAGTTCTTC
TRBD1	TRBV18	TRBJ2-1	.	CASSPIPDRPNEQFF	TGTGCCAGCTCACCAATTCCGGACAGGCCTAATGAGCAGTTCTTC
.	TRBV5-1	TRBJ2-2	.	CASMIRGNTGELFF	TGCGCCAGCATGATACGGGGGAACACCGGGGAGCTGTTTTTT
.	TRBV5-1	TRBJ1-2	.	CASSSGGHGYTF	TGCGCCAGCAGTTCGGGGGGTCATGGCTACACCTTC
TRBD2	TRBV9	TRBJ2-5	.	CASSVGSGRYQETQYF	TGTGCCAGCAGCGTAGGCAGCGGGAGGTACCAAGAGACCCAGTACTTC
TRBD2	TRBV4-2	TRBJ2-3	.	CASSLTSGSVDTQYF	TGTGCCAGCAGTCTTACTAGCGGGAGTGTAGATACGCAGTATTTT
TRBD2	TRBV18	TRBJ2-7	.	CASSPNVQGGAYEQYF	TGTGCCAGCTCACCTAATGTCCAGGGAGGGGCCTACGAGCAGTACTTC
.	TRBV6-5	TRBJ1-1	.	CASSFGWNTEAFF	TGTGCCAGCAGTTTTGGCTGGAACACTGAAGCTTTCTTT
.	TRBV27	TRBJ1-4	.	CASRQNSFLNEKLFF	TGTGCCAGCAGGCAAAATAGCTTCTTGAATGAAAAACTGTTTTTT
TRBD2	TRBV7-9	TRBJ2-7	.	CASSPRVAGVYEQYF	TGTGCCAGCAGTCCTCGGGTAGCGGGAGTGTACGAGCAGTACTTC
.	TRBV4-1	TRBJ2-5	.	CASSRLRRDSGLETQYF	TGCGCCAGCAGCCGGTTGCGAAGGGACAGCGGGTTGGAGACCCAGTACTTC
.	TRBV18	TRBJ1-2	.	CASSPTDYGYTF	TGTGCCAGCTCACCAACTGACTATGGCTACACCTTC
.	TRBV6-1	TRBJ2-2	.	CASSAEGGRNTGELFF	TGTGCCAGCAGTGCCGAGGGCGGCAGGAACACCGGGGAGCTGTTTTTT
.	TRBV19	TRBJ1-2	.	CASSLPRRRDYGYTF	TGTGCCAGTAGTCTGCCGCGAAGGAGGGACTATGGCTACACCTTC
.	TRBV6-1	TRBJ1-1	.	CASKYNTEAFF	TGTGCCAGCAAATATAACACTGAAGCTTTCTTT
.	TRBV11-2	TRBJ1-1	.	CASSARTANTEAFF	TGTGCCAGCAGCGCCCGGACAGCGAACACTGAAGCTTTCTTT
.	TRBV18	TRBJ2-2	.	CASSAGTAGTGELFF	TGTGCCAGCTCAGCGGGGACAGCTGGCACCGGGGAGCTGTTTTTT
.	TRBV30	TRBJ1-5	.	CAWTSGGNQPQHF	TGTGCCTGGACATCAGGGGGCAATCAGCCCCAGCATTTT
TRBD2	TRBV13	TRBJ2-7	.	CASSLGGTSGYSYEQYF	TGTGCCAGCAGCTTAGGAGGGACTAGCGGGTACTCCTACGAGCAGTACTTC
TRBD1	TRBV7-3	TRBJ1-3	.	CASSSSGTAGNTIYF	TGTGCCAGCAGCAGTTCCGGGACAGCTGGAAACACCATATATTTT
.	TRBV19	TRBJ2-5	.	CASSMEGVETQYF	TGTGCCAGTAGTATGGAGGGAGTGGAGACCCAGTACTTC
.	TRBV19	TRBJ2-3	.	CASSLGLRVDTQYF	TGTGCCAGTAGTCTGGGGTTGAGGGTCGATACGCAGTATTTT
TRBD1	TRBV5-1	TRBJ1-4	once	CASSPRTGTNEKLFF	TGCGCCAGCAGCCCTCGGACAGGGACTAATGAAAAACTGTTTTTT
.	TRBV4-3	TRBJ2-7	.	CASSQDYQKNEQYF	TGCGCCAGCAGCCAAGATTACCAGAAGAACGAGCAGTACTTC
TRBD1	TRBV19	TRBJ2-2	.	CASSIEPGQGIAGELFF	TGTGCCAGTAGTATAGAACCGGGACAGGGTATTGCCGGGGAGCTGTTTTTT
TRBD1	TRBV19	TRBJ1-1	.	CASSISGTGALTEAFF	TGTGCCAGTAGTATATCGGGGACAGGGGCCCTAACTGAAGCTTTCTTT
TRBD1	TRBV28	TRBJ1-1	.	CASSSARGRGTEAFF	TGTGCCAGCAGTTCAGCCAGGGGGCGGGGCACTGAAGCTTTCTTT
TRBD1	TRBV2	TRBJ1-1	.	CASSGPGQGFGHTEAFF	TGTGCCAGCAGTGGACCGGGACAGGGTTTTGGGCACACTGAAGCTTTCTTT
TRBD1	TRBV10-3	TRBJ1-2	.	CATTQGMILGGSYGYTF	TGTGCCACCACCCAGGGTATGATCCTAGGGGGCTCCTATGGCTACACCTTC
TRBD1	TRBV2	TRBJ2-4	few	CASSGKPGTEGSIQYF	TGTGCCAGCAGTGGAAAACCCGGGACAGAAGGAAGCATTCAGTACTTC
TRBD2	TRBV30	TRBJ2-2	.	CAWIYPGLAGGRGTGELFF	TGTGCCTGGATATACCCGGGACTAGCGGGGGGGCGTGGCACCGGGGAGCTGTTTTTT